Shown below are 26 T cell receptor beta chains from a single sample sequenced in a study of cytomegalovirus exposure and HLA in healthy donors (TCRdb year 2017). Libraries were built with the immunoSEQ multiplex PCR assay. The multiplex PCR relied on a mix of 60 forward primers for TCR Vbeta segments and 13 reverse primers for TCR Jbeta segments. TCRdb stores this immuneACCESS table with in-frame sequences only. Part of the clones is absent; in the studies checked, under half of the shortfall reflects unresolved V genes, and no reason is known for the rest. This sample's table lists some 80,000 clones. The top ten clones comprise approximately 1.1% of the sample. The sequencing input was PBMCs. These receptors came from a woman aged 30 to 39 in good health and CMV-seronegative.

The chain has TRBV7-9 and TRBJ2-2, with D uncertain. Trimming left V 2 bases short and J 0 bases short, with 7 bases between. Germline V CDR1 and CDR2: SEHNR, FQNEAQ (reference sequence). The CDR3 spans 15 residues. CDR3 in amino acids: CASSLYSSNTGELFF. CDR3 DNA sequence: TGTGCCAGCAGCTTATATTCCTCGAACACCGGGGAGCTGTTTTTT.

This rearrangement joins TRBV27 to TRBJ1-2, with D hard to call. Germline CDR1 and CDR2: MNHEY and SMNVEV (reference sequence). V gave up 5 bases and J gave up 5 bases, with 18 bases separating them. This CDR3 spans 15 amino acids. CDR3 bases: TGTGCCAGCAGTCCCTCTGGGGAGGGCCGATATGGCTACACCTTC. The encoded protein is CASSPSGEGRYGYTF.

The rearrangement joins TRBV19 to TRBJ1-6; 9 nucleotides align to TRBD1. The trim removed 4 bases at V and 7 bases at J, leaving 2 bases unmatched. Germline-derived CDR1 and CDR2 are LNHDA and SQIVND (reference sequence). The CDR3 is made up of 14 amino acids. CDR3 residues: CASSRDRANSPLHF. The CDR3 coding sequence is TGTGCCAGTAGTAGGGACAGGGCGAATTCACCCCTCCACTTT. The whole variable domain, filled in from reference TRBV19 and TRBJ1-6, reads DGGITQSPKYLFRKEGQNVTLSCEQNLNHDAMYWYRQDPGQGLRLIYYSQIVNDFQKGDIAEGYSVSREKKESFPLTVTSAQKNPTAFYLCASSRDRANSPLHFGNGTRLTVT.

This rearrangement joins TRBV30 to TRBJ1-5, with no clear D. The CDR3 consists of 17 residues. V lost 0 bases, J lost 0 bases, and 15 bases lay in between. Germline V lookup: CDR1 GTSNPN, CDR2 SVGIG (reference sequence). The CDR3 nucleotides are TGTGCCTGGAGTGTTGGAGGGTTTTTGGATAGCAATCAGCCCCAGCATTTT. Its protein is CAWSVGGFLDSNQPQHF. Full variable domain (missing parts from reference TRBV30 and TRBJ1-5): SQTIHQWPATLVQPVGSPLSLECTVEGTSNPNLYWYRQAAGRGLQLLFYSVGIGQISSEVPQNLSASRPQDRQFILSSKKLLLSDSGFYLCAWSVGGFLDSNQPQHFGDGTRLSIL.

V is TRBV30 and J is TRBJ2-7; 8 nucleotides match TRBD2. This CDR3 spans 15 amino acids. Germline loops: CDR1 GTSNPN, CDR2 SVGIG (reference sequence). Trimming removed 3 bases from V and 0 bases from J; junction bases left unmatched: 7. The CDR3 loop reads CAWSPGLVLSYEQYF. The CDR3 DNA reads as TGTGCCTGGAGCCCGGGACTAGTCCTCTCCTACGAGCAGTACTTC.

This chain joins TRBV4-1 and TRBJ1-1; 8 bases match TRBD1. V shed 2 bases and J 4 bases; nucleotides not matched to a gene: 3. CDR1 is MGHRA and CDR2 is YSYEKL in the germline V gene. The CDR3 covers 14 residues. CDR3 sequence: CASSQLTGGTEAFF. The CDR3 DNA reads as TGCGCCAGCAGCCAACTTACAGGGGGCACTGAAGCTTTCTTT.

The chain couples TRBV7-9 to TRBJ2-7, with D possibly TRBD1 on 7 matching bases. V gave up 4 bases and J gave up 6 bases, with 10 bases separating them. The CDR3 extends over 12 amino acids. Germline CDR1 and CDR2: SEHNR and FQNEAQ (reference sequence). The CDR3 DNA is TGTGCCAGCAGCTCTCAGGGGGGCGAGCAGTACTTC. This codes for CASSSQGGEQYF.

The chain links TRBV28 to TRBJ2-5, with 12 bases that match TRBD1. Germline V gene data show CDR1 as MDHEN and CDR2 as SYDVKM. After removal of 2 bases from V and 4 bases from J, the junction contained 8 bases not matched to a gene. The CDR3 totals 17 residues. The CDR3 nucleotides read TGTGCCAGCAGTTTAGGGACAGGGGGCTTTCTAGTAGAGACCCAGTACTTC. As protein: CASSLGTGGFLVETQYF.

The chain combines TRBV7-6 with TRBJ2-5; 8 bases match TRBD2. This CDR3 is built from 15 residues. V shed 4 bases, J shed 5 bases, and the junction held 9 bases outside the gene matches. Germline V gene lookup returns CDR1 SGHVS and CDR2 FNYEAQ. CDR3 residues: CASSYSAGEGETQYF. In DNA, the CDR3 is TGTGCCAGCAGCTATTCAGCGGGGGAAGGTGAGACCCAGTACTTC.

This CDR3 reads CSASDFSEQYF. CDR3 nucleotide sequence: TGCAGTGCTTCCGACTTTTCCGAGCAGTACTTC. The chain employs TRBV20-1 and TRBJ2-7; D is ambiguous. The germline V and J ends were trimmed by 5 bases and 6 bases, with 11 bases remaining between them. Germline loops: CDR1 DFQATT, CDR2 SNEGSKA (reference sequence). This CDR3 comprises 11 residues.

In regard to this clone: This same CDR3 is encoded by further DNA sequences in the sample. CDR3 nucleotide sequence: TGCGCCAGCAGCCAAAATCTCCGAGCGGGATCCTACGAGCAGTACTTC. It codes for CASSQNLRAGSYEQYF. This chain uses TRBV4-1 with TRBJ2-7; 7 bases line up with TRBD2. The CDR3 sequence is 16 residues long. V dropped 2 bases and J dropped 1; count of bases not matched to a gene: 8. Germline-derived CDR1 and CDR2 are MGHRA and YSYEKL.

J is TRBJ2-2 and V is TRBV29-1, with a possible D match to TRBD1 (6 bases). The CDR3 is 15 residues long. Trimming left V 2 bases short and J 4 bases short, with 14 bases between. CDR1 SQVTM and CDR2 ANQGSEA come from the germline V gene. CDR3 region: CSVESGDTATGELFF. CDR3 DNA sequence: TGCAGCGTTGAATCTGGGGACACCGCCACCGGGGAGCTGTTTTTT.

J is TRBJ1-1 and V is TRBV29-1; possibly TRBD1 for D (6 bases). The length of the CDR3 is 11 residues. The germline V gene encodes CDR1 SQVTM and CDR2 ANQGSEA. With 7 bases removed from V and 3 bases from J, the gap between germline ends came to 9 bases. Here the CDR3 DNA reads TGCAGCGGGACAGAGCACACTGAAGCTTTCTTT. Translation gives CSGTEHTEAFF.

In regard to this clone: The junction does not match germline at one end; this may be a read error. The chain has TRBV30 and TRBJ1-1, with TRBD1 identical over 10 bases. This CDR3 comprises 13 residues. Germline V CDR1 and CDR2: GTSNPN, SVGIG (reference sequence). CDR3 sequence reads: CAWRRDRGTEDFF. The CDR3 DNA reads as TGTGCCTGGAGGCGGGACAGGGGTACTGAAGATTTCTTT.

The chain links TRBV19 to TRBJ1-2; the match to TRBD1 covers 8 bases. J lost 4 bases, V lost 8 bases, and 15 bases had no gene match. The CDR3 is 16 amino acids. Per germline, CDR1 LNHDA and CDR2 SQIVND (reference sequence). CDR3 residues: CASRDPGTGVRYGYTF. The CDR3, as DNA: TGTGCCAGTCGCGACCCCGGGACAGGCGTGCGCTATGGCTACACCTTC.

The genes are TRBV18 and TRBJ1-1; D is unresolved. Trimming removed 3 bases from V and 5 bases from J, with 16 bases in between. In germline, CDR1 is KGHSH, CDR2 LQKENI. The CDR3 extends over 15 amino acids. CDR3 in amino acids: CASSPQAGGDTEAFF. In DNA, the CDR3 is TGTGCCAGCTCACCCCAGGCGGGCGGAGATACTGAAGCTTTCTTT.

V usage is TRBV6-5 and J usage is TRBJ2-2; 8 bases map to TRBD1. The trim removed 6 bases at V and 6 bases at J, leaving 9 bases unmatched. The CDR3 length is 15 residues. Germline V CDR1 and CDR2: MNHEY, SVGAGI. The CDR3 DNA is TGTGCCAGCAGAAGACAGGGGAGGCGCGCCGGGGAGCTGTTTTTT. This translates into CASRRQGRRAGELFF.

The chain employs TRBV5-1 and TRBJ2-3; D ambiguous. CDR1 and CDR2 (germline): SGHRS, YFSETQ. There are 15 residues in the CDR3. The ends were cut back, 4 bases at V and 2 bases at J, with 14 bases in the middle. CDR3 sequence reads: CASSENSPPTDTQYF. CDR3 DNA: TGCGCCAGCAGCGAGAACAGCCCTCCCACAGATACGCAGTATTTT.

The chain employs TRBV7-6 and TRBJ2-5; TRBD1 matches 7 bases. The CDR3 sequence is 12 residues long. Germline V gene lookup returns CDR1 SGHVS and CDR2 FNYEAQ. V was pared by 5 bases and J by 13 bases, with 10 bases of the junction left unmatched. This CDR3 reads CASSPRQGLGYF. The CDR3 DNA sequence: TGTGCCAGCAGCCCTCGACAGGGCCTGGGGTACTTC.

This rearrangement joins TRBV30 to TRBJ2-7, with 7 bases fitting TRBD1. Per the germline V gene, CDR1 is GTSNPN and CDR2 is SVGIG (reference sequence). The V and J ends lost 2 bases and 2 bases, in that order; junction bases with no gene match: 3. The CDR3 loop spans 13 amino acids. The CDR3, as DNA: TGTGCCTGGAGTCGGGACAGTGCCTACGAGCAGTACTTC. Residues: CAWSRDSAYEQYF.

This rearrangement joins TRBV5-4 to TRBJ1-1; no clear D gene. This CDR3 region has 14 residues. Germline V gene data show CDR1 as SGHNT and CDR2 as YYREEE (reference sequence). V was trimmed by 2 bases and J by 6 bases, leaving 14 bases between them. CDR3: CASSLEGLRSEAFF. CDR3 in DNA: TGTGCCAGCAGCTTAGAGGGCTTGCGGTCTGAAGCTTTCTTT.

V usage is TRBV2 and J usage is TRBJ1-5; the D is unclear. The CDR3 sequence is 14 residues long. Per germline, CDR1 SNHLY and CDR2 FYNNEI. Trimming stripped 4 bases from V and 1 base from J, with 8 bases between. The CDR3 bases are TGTGCCAGCAGTGTGGAGAAGAGCAATCAGCCCCAGCATTTT. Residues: CASSVEKSNQPQHF. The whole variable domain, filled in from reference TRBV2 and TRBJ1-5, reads EPEVTQTPSHQVTQMGQEVILRCVPISNHLYFYWYRQILGQKVEFLVSFYNNEISEKSEIFDDQFSVERPDGSNFTLKIRSTKLEDSAMYFCASSVEKSNQPQHFGDGTRLSIL.

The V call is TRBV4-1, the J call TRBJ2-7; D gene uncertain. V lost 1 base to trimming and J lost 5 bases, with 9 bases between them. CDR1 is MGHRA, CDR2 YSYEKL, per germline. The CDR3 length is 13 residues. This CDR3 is CASSQVNTDEQYF. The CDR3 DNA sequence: TGCGCCAGCAGCCAAGTTAACACCGACGAGCAGTACTTC.

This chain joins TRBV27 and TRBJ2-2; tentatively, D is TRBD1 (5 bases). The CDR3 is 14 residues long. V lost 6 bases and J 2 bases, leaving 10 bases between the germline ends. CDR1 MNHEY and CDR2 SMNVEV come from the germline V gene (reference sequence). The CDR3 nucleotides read TGTGCCAGCAGAGAGCAGGGTAACACCGGGGAGCTGTTTTTT. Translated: CASREQGNTGELFF.

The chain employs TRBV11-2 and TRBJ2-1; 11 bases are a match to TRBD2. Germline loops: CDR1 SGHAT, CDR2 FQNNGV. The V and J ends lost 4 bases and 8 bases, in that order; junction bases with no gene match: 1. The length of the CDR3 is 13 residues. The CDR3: CASSSGLADEQFF. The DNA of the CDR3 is TGTGCCAGCAGCTCGGGACTAGCGGATGAGCAGTTCTTC.

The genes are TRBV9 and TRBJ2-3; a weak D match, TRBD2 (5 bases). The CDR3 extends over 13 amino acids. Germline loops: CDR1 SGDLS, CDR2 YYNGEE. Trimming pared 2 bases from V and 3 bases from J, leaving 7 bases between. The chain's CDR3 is CASSVSGTDTQYF. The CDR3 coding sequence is TGTGCCAGCAGCGTCTCGGGGACAGATACGCAGTATTTT.